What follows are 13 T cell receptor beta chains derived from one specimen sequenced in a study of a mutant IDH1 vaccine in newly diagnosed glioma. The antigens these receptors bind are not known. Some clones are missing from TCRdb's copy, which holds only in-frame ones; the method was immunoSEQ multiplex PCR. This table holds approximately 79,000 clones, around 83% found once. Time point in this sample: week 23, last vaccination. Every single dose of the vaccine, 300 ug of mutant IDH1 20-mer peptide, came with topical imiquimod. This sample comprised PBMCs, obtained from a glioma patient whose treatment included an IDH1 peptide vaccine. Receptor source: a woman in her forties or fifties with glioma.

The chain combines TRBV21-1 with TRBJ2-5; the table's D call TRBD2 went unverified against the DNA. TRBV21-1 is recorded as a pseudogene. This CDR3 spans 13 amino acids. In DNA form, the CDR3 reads TGTGCCAGCAGCAGCGGGGGCCGGGAGACCCAGTACTTC. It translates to CASSSGGRETQYF.

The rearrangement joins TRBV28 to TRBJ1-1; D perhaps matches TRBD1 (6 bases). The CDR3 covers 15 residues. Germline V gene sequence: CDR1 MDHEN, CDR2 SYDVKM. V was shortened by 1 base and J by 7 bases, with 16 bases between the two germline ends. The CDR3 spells CASSLYSGEENEAFF. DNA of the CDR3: TGTGCCAGCAGTTTATACTCAGGGGAAGAGAATGAAGCTTTCTTT.

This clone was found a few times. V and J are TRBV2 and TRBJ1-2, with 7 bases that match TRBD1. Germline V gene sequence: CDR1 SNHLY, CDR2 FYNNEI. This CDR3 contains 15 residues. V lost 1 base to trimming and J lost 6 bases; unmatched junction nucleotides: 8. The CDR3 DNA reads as TGTGCCAGCAGTGAAGGGCGCCGGGACAGTAATGGCTACACCTTC. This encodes CASSEGRRDSNGYTF.

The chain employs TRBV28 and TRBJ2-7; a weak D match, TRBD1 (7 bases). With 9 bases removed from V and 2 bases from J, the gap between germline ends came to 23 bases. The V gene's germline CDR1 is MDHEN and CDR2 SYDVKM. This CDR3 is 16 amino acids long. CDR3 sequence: CARGTFTGARTYEQYF. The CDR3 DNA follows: TGTGCCAGAGGGACTTTCACAGGGGCAAGGACCTACGAGCAGTACTTC.

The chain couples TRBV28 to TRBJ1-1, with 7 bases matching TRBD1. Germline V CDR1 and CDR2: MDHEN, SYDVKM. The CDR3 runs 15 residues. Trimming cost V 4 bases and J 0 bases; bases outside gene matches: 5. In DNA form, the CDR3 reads TGTGCCAGCAGTTCCTTGGACAGGATGAACACTGAAGCTTTCTTT. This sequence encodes CASSSLDRMNTEAFF.

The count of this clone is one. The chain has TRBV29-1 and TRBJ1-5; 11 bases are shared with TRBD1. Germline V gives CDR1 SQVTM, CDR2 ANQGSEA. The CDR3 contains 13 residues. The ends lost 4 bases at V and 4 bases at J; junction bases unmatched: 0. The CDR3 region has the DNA TGCAGCGTTGGGGACAGGGGGAATCAGCCCCAGCATTTT. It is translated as CSVGDRGNQPQHF.

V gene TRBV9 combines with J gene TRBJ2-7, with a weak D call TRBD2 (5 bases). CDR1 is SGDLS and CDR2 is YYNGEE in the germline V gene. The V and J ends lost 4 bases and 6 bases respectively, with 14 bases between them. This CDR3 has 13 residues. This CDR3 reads CASSPGRTFEQYF. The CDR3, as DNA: TGTGCCAGCAGCCCCGGACGGACTTTCGAGCAGTACTTC.

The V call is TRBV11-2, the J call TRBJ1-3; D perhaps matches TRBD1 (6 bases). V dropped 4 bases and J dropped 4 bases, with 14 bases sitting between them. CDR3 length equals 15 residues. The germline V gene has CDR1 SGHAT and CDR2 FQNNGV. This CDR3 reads CASSSGHGRGNTIYF. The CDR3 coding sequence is TGTGCCAGCAGCTCGGGACATGGAAGAGGAAACACCATATATTTT. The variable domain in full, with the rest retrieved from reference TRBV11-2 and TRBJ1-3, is EAGVAQSPRYKIIEKRQSVAFWCNPISGHATLYWYQQILGQGPKLLIQFQNNGVVDDSQLPKDRFSAERLKGVDSTLKIQPAKLEDSAVYLCASSSGHGRGNTIYFGEGSWLTVV.

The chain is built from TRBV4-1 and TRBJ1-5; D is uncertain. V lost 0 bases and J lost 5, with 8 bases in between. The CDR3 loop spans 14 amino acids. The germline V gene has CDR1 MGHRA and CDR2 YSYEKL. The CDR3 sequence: CASSQERSDQPQHF. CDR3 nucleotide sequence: TGCGCCAGCAGCCAAGAGAGGAGCGATCAGCCCCAGCATTTT.

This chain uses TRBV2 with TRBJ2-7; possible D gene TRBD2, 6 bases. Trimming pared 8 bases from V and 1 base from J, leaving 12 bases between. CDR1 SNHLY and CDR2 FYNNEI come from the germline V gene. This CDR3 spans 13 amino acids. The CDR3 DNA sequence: TGTGCCAGCGTCACCGGGACTTCCTACGAGCAGTACTTC. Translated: CASVTGTSYEQYF. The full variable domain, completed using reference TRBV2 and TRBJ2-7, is EPEVTQTPSHQVTQMGQEVILRCVPISNHLYFYWYRQILGQKVEFLVSFYNNEISEKSEIFDDQFSVERPDGSNFTLKIRSTKLEDSAMYFCASVTGTSYEQYFGPGTRLTVT.

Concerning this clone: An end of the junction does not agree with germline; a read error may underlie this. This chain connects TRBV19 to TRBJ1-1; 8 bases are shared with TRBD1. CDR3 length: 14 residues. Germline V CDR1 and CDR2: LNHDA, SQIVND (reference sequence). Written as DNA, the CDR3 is TGTGCCAGTATCCCGGGACAGGATTACACTGAAGCTCTCTTT. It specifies CASIPGQDYTEALF.

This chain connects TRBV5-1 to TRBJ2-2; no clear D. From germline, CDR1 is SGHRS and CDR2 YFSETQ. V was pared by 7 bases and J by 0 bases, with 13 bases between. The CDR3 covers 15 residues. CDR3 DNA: TGCGCCAGCGGCCTGGGTCTAACGAACACCGGGGAGCTGTTTTTT. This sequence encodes CASGLGLTNTGELFF.

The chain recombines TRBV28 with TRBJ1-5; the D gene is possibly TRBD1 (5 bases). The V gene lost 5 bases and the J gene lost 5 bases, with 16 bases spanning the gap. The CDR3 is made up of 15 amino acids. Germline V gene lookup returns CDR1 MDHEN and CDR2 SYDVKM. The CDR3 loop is CASSAPQGGDQPQHF. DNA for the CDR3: TGTGCCAGCAGTGCCCCTCAGGGAGGAGATCAGCCCCAGCATTTT.